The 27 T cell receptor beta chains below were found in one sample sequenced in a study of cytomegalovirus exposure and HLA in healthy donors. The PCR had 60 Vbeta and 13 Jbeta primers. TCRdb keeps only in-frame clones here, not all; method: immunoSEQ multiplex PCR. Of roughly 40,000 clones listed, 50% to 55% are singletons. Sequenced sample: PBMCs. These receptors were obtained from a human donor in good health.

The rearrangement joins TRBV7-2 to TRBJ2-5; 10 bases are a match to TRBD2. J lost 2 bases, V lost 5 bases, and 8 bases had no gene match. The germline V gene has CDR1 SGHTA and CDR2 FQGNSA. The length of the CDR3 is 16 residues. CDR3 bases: TGTGCCAGCAGCCCGAAGACTAGCGGGCCACAAGAGACCCAGTACTTC. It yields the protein CASSPKTSGPQETQYF. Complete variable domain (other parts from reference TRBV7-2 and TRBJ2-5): GAGVSQSPSNKVTEKGKDVELRCDPISGHTALYWYRQSLGQGLEFLIYFQGNSAPDKSGLPSDRFSAERTGGSVSTLTIQRTQQEDSAVYLCASSPKTSGPQETQYFGPGTRLLVL.

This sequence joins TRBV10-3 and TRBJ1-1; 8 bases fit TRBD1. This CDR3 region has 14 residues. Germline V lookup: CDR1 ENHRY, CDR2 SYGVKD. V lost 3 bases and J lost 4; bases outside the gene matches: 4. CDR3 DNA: TGTGCCATCAGTGATTCAGGGGGCGGCACTGAAGCTTTCTTT. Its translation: CAISDSGGGTEAFF.

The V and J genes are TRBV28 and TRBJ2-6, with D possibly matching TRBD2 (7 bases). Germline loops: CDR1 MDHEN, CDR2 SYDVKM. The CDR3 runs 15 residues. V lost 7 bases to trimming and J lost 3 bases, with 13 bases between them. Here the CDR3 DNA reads TGTGCCAGCACCCCCGGGGGGCTTGGGGCCAACGTCCTGACTTTC. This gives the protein CASTPGGLGANVLTF.

CDR3 in amino acids: CASSPRTGPEIYNEQFF. Written as DNA, the CDR3 is TGTGCCAGCAGCCCTAGGACAGGGCCCGAGATCTACAATGAGCAGTTCTTC. The rearrangement joins TRBV7-2 to TRBJ2-1; 8 bases fit TRBD1. The CDR3 contains 17 residues. V shed 5 bases, J shed 3 bases, and the junction held 12 bases outside the gene matches. Per the germline V gene, CDR1 is SGHTA and CDR2 is FQGNSA.

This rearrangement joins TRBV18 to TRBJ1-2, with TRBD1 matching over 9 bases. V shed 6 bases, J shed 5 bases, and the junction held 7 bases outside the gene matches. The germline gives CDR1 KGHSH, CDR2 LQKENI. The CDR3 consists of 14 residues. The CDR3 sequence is CASSPGQGRYGYTF. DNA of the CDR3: TGTGCCAGCTCTCCGGGACAGGGAAGGTATGGCTACACCTTC.

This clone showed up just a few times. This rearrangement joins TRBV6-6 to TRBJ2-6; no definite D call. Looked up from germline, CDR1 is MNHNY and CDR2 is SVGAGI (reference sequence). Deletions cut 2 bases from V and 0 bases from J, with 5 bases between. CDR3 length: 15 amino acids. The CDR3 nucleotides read TGTGCCAGCAGTTACGAGTCCTCTGGGGCCAACGTCCTGACTTTC. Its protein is CASSYESSGANVLTF.

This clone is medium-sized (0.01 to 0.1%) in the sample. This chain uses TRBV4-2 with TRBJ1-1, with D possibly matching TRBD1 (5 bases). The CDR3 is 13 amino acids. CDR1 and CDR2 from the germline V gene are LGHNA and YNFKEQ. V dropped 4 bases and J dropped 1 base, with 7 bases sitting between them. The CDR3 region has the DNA TGTGCCAGCAGCCCAACAGGGAACACTGAAGCTTTCTTT. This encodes CASSPTGNTEAFF.

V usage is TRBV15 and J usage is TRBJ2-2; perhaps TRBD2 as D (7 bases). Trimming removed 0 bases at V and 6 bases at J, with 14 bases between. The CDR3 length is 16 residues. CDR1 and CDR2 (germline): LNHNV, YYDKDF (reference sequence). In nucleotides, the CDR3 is TGTGCCACCAGCAGAGATCAGGCGGGGGCCCCCGGGGAGCTGTTTTTT. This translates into CATSRDQAGAPGELFF. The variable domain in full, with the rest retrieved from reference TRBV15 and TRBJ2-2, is DAMVIQNPRYQVTQFGKPVTLSCSQTLNHNVMYWYQQKSSQAPKLLFHYYDKDFNNEADTPDNFQSRRPNTSFCFLDIRSPGLGDTAMYLCATSRDQAGAPGELFFGEGSRLTVL.

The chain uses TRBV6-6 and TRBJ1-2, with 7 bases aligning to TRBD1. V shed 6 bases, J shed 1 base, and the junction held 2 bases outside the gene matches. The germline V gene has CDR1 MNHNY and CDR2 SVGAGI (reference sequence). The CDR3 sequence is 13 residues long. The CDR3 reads CASRAGGNYGYTF. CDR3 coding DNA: TGTGCCAGCAGAGCAGGGGGTAACTATGGCTACACCTTC.

The CDR3: CASSQGDSFYGYTF. CDR3 bases: TGCGCCAGCAGCCAAGGGGACAGCTTCTATGGCTACACCTTC. The chain joins TRBV4-1 to TRBJ1-2, with 7 bases aligning to TRBD1. Germline V lookup: CDR1 MGHRA, CDR2 YSYEKL. This CDR3 is built from 14 residues. V lost 1 base and J lost 4; bases outside the gene matches: 3.

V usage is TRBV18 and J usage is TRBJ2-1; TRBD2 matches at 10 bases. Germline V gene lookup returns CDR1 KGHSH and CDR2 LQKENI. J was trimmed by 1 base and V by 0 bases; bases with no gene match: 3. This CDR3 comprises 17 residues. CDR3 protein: CASSPPASGSSYNEQFF. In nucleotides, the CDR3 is TGTGCCAGCTCACCACCGGCTAGCGGGAGTTCCTACAATGAGCAGTTCTTC.

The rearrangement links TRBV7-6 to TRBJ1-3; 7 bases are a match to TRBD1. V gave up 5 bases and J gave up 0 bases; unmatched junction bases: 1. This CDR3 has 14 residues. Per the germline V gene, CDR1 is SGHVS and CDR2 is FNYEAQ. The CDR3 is CASSRTGSGNTIYF. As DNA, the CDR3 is TGTGCCAGCAGCCGGACAGGCTCTGGAAACACCATATATTTT.

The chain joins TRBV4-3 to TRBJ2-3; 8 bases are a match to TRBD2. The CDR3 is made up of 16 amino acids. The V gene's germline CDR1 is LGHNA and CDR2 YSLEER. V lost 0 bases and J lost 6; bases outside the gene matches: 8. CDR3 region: CASSQEPAGEGDTQYF. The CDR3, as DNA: TGCGCCAGCAGCCAAGAGCCAGCGGGAGAGGGGGATACGCAGTATTTT.

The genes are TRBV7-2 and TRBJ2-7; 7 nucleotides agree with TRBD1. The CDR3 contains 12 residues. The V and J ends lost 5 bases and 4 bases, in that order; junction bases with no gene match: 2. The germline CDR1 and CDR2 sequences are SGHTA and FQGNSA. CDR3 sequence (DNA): TGTGCCAGCAGCCGACAGGGATACGAGCAGTACTTC. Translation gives CASSRQGYEQYF.

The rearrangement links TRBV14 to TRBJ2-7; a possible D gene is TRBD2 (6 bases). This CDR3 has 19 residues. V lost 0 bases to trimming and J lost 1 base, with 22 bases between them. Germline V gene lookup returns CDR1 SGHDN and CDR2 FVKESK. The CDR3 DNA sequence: TGTGCCAGCAGCCAAGATTACCACCCGACGGGGGAACTTTCCTACGAGCAGTACTTC. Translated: CASSQDYHPTGELSYEQYF.

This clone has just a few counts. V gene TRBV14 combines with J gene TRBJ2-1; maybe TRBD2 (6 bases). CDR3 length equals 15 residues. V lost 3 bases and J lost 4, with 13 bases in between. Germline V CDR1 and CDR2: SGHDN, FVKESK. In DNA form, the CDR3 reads TGTGCCAGCAGCCACCCCCCTCGGGGGTACAATGAGCAGTTCTTC. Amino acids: CASSHPPRGYNEQFF.

The CDR3 sequence: CASSLQGNTGELFF. CDR3 sequence (DNA): TGTGCCAGCAGCCTACAGGGAAACACCGGGGAGCTGTTTTTT. The chain couples TRBV7-6 to TRBJ2-2, with D tentatively TRBD1 (6 bases). CDR1 and CDR2 (germline): SGHVS, FNYEAQ. Trimming removed 5 bases from V and 2 bases from J, with 9 bases in between. This CDR3 comprises 14 residues. The entire variable domain, with the rest obtained from reference TRBV7-6 and TRBJ2-2, is as follows: GAGVSQSPRYKVTKRGQDVALRCDPISGHVSLYWYRQALGQGPEFLTYFNYEAQQDKSGLPNDRFSAERPEGSISTLTIQRTEQRDSAMYRCASSLQGNTGELFFGEGSRLTVL.

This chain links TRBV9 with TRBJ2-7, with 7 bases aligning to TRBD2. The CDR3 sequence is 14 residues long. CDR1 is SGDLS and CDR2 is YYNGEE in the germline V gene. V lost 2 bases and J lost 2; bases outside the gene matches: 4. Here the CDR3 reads CASSVGGRAYEQYF. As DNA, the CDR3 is TGTGCCAGCAGCGTGGGAGGGAGGGCCTACGAGCAGTACTTC.

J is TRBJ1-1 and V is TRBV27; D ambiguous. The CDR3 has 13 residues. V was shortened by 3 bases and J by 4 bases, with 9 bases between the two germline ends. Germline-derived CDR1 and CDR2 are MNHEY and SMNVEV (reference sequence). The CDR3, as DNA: TGTGCCAGCAGTTTCCTAGGGAGCACTGAAGCTTTCTTT. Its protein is CASSFLGSTEAFF.

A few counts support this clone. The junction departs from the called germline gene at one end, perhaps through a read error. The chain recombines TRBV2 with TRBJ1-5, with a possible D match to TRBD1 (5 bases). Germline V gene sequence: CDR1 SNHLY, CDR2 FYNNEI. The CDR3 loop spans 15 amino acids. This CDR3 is CASSELLTVNQPQNF. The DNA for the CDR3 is TGTGCCAGTAGTGAATTACTGACAGTCAATCAGCCCCAGAATTTT.

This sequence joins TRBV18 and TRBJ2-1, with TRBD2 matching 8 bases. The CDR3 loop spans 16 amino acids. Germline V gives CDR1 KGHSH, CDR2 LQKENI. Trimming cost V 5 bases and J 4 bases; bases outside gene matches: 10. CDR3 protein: CASSSQAGTRYNEQFF. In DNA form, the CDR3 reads TGTGCCAGCTCATCACAGGCCGGGACTAGGTACAATGAGCAGTTCTTC.

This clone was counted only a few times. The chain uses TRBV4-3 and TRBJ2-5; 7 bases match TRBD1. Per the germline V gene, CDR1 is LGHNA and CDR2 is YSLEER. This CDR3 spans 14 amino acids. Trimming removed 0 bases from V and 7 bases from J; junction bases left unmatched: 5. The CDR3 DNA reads TGCGCCAGCAGCCAAGAAGGGGGCGACGGGACCCAGTACTTC. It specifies CASSQEGGDGTQYF.

The CDR3 reads CASSGQGTNQPQHF. As DNA, the CDR3 is TGTGCCAGCTCGGGACAGGGGACGAATCAGCCCCAGCATTTT. This chain connects TRBV2 to TRBJ1-5, with 10 positions matching TRBD1. The CDR3 is 14 amino acids. Germline values: CDR1 SNHLY, CDR2 FYNNEI. With V trimmed by 8 bases and J by 4 bases, 5 bases remained unmatched.

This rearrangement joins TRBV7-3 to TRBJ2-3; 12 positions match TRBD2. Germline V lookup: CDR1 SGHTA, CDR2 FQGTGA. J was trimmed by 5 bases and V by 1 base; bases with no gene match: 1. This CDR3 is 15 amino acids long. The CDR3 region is CASSLMTSGGDTQYF. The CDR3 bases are TGTGCCAGCAGCTTAATGACTAGCGGGGGAGATACGCAGTATTTT.

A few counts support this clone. CDR3 nucleotide sequence: TGTGCCAGTAGGGCTTACACGTACAATGAGCAGTTCTTC. This codes for CASRAYTYNEQFF. V and J are TRBV19 and TRBJ2-1; D gene unclear. Germline V gene lookup returns CDR1 LNHDA and CDR2 SQIVND (reference sequence). Between the trimmed V and J ends, which lost 6 bases and 4 bases, there was a span of 10 bases. This CDR3 contains 13 residues.

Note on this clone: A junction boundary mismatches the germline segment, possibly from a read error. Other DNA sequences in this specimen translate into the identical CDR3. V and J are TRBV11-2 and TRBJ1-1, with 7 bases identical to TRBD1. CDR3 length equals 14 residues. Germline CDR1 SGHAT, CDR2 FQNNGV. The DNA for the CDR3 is TGTGCCAGCAGCCAGGGGGTGGCTAGCACTGAAGCTTTCTTC. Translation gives CASSQGVASTEAFF.

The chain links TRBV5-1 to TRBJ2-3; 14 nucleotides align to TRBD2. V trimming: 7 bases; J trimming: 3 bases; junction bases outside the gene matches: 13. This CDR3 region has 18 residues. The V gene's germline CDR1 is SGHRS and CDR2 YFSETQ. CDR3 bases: TGCGCCAGCGGGGCCGCCGGGACTAGCGGGAGTGGGACAGATACGCAGTATTTT. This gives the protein CASGAAGTSGSGTDTQYF.